Sequencing of this T cell receptor (beta chain) was carried out in a study of cytomegalovirus exposure and HLA in healthy donors. Overall study results and limits: That first-cohort TCR clusters tended to co-occur in the 90 to 150 validation repertoires was found in a later analysis.

Repertoires were generated with immunoSEQ multiplex PCR, while TCRdb's copy carries only in-frame clones and drops some. Here the sample spans some 170,000 clones, approximately 87% being singletons. As for this clone: The antigen remains unidentified.

Among the roughly 120 subjects of the validation cohort, separate from the roughly 600-subject first cohort, were the donors. Germline CDR1 is SGHNT and CDR2 is YYREEE (reference sequence). The CDR3 runs to 15 residues. Trimming removed 0 bases from V and 0 bases from J, with 7 bases in between. The clonotype was recovered from a woman younger than 45 in good health and CMV-seronegative. Sequences were obtained from PBMCs. J is TRBJ2-4 and V is TRBV5-4; D is ambiguous. The CDR3 DNA follows: TGTGCCAGCAGCTTGGATGGAATAGCCAAAAACATTCAGTACTTC. As protein: CASSLDGIAKNIQYF.